This T cell receptor (beta chain) was sequenced in a study of blood T cells in healthy people across ages. This clonotype appeared a few times. With a J-beta primer mix and a sample-barcoded 5' primer, a second PCR ran about 7 to 12 cycles. TCRdb reanalysed the 5' RACE reads using MiXCR and keeps one entry per CDR3 protein. The sample has about a million distinct CDR3 sequences, roughly two fifths seen once; the top ten hold about an eighth. V lost 5 bases and J lost 7, with 12 bases in between. Germline CDR1 SGHDN, CDR2 FVKESK. This CDR3 is built from 13 residues. This clonotype was obtained from a man in his late teens or twenties in good health. This rearrangement joins TRBV14 to TRBJ2-1; D uncertain. Sample: blood. The CDR3 coding sequence is TGTGCCAGCAGCTTAGAAGTGGAAAATGAGCAGTTCTTC. This translates into CASSLEVENEQFF.